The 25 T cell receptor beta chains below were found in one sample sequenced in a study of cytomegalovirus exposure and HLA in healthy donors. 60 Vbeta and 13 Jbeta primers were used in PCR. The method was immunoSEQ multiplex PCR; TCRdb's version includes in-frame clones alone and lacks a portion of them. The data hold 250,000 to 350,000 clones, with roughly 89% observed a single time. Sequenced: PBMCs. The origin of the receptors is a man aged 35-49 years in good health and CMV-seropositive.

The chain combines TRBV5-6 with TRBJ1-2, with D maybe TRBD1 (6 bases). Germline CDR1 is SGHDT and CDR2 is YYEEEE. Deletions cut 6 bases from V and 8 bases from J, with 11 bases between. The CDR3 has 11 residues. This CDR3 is CASMRGGGYTF. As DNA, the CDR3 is TGTGCCAGCATGCGAGGGGGAGGCTACACCTTC.

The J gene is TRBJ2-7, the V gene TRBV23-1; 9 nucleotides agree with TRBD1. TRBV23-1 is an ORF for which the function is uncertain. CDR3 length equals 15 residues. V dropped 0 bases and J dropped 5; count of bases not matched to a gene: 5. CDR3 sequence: CASSQSGQGSHEQYF. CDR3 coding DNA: TGCGCCAGCAGTCAATCGGGACAGGGTTCCCACGAGCAGTACTTC.

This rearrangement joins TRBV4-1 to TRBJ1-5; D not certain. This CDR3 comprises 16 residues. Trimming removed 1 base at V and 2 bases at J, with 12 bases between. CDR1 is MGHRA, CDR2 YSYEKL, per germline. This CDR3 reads CASSQVSLGGNQPQHF. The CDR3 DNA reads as TGCGCCAGCAGCCAAGTTTCACTAGGAGGCAATCAGCCCCAGCATTTT.

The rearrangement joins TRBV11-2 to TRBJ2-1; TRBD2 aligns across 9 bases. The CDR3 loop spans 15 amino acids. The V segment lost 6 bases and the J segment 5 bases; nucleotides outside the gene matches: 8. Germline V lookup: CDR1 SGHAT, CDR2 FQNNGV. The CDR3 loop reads CASSTGGLANNEQFF. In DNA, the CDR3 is TGTGCCAGCAGTACTGGGGGACTAGCTAACAATGAGCAGTTCTTC.

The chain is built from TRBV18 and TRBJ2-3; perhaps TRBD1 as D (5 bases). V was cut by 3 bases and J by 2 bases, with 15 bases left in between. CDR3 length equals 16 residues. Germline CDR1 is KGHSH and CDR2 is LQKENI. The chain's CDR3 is CASSPWTSRDTDTQYF. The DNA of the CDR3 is TGTGCCAGCTCACCCTGGACCAGCAGGGACACAGATACGCAGTATTTT.

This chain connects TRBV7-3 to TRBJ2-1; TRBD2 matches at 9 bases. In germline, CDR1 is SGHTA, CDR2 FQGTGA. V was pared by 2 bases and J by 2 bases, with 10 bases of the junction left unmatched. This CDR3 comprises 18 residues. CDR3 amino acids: CASSLAPLREGTYNEQFF. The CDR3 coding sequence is TGTGCCAGCAGCTTAGCCCCCTTGCGGGAGGGGACCTACAATGAGCAGTTCTTC.

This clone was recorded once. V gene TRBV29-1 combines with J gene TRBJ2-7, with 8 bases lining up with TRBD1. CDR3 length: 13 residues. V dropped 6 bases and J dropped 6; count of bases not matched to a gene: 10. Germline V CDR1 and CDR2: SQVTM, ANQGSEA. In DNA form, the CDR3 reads TGCAGCGTGGACAGGGACCGCACTGGCGAGCAGTACTTC. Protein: CSVDRDRTGEQYF.

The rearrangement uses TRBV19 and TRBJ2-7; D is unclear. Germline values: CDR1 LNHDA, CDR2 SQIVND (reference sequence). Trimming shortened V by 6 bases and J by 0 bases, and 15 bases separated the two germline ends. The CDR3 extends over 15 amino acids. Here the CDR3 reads CASRGSDLGSYEQYF. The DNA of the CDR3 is TGTGCCAGTAGGGGCTCTGACCTGGGCTCCTACGAGCAGTACTTC.

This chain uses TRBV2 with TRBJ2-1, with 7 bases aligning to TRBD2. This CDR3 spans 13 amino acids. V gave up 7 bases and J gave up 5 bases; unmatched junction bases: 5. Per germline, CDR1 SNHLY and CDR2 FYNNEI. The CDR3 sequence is CASIALADNEQFF. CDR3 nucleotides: TGTGCCAGCATAGCTCTAGCGGACAATGAGCAGTTCTTC.

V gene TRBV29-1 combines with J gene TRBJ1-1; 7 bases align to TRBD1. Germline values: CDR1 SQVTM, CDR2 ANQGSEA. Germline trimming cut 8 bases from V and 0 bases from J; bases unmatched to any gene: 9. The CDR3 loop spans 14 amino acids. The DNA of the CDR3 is TGCAGCCCCCGGGACAGCCTCATGAACACTGAAGCTTTCTTT. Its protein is CSPRDSLMNTEAFF.

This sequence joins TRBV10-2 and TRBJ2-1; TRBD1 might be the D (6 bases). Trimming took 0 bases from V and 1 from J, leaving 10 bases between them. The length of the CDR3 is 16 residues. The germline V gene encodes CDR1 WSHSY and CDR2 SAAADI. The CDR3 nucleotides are TGCGCCAGCAGTGAGTCGTTGGACAGATCCTACAATGAGCAGTTCTTC. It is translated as CASSESLDRSYNEQFF.

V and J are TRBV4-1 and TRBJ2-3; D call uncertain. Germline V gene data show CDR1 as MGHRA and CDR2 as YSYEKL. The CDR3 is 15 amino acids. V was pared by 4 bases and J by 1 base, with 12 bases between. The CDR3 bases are TGCGCCAGCAGCCCCACGGGTCCGGGCACAGATACGCAGTATTTT. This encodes CASSPTGPGTDTQYF.

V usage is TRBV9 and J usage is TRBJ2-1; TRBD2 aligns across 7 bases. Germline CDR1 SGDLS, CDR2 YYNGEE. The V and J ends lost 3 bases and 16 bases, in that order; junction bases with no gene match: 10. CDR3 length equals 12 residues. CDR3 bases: TGTGCCAGCAGCGCCCCGGGAGGACGGGGTTTCTTC. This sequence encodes CASSAPGGRGFF.

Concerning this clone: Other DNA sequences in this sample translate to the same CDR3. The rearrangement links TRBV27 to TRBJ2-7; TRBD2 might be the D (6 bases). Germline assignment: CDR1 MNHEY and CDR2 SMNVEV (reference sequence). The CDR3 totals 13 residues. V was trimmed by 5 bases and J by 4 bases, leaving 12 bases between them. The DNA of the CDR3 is TGTGCCAGCAGTCTCAGAGGAGGGTACGAGCAGTACTTC. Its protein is CASSLRGGYEQYF.

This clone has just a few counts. The CDR3 sequence is CASSYRVPDTQYF. The CDR3 nucleotides are TGTGCCAGCAGTTATCGAGTCCCAGATACGCAGTATTTT. The chain has TRBV6-5 and TRBJ2-3; D gene uncertain. This CDR3 contains 13 residues. V dropped 3 bases and J dropped 4 bases, with 8 bases sitting between them. The germline V gene has CDR1 MNHEY and CDR2 SVGAGI.

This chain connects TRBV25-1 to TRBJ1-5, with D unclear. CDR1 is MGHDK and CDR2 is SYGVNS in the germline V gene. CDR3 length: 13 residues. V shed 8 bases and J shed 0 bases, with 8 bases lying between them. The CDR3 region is CASHGGSNQPQHF. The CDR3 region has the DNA TGTGCCAGCCACGGAGGTAGCAATCAGCCCCAGCATTTT.

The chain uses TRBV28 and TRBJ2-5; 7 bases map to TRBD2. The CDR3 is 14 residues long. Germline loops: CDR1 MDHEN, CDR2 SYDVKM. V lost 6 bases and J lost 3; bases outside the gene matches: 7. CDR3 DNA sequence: TGTGCCAGCAGGCGGGCTAGCGGAGAAGAGACCCAGTACTTC. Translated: CASRRASGEETQYF.

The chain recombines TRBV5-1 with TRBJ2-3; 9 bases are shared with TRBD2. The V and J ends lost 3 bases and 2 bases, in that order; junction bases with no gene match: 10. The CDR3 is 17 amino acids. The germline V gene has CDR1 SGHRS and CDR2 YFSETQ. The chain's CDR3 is CASSSKLTSGNTDTQYF. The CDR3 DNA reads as TGCGCCAGCAGCTCAAAGCTGACTAGCGGAAACACAGATACGCAGTATTTT.

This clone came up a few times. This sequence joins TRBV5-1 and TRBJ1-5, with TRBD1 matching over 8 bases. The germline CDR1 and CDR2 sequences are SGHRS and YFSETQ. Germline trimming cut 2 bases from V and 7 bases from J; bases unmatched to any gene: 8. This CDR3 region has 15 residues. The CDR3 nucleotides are TGCGCCAGCAGCTTAGCAGGGGGCTTGAACCAGCCCCAGCATTTT. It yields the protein CASSLAGGLNQPQHF. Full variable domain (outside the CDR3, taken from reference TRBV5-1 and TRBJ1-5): KAGVTQTPRYLIKTRGQQVTLSCSPISGHRSVSWYQQTPGQGLQFLFEYFSETQRNKGNFPGRFSGRQFSNSRSEMNVSTLELGDSALYLCASSLAGGLNQPQHFGDGTRLSIL.

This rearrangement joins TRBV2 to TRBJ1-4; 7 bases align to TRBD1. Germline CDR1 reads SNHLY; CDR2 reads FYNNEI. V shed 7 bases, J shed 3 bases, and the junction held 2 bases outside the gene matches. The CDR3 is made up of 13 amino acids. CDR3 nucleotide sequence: TGTGCCAGCACCGGGACAGCTAATGAAAAACTGTTTTTT. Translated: CASTGTANEKLFF.

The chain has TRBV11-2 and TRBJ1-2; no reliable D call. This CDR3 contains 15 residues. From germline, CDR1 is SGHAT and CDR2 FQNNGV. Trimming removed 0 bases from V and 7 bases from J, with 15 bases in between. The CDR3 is CASSLDLKGSGGYTF. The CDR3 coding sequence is TGTGCCAGCAGCTTAGATCTGAAAGGGAGCGGTGGCTACACCTTC.

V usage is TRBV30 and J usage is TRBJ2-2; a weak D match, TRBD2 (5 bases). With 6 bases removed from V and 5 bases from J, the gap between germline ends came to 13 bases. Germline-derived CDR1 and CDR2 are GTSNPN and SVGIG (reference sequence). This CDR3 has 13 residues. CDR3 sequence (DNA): TGTGCCTGCCGCACCCCGGGAACCGGGGAGCTGTTTTTT. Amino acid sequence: CACRTPGTGELFF. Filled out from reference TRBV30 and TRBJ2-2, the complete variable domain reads SQTIHQWPATLVQPVGSPLSLECTVEGTSNPNLYWYRQAAGRGLQLLFYSVGIGQISSEVPQNLSASRPQDRQFILSSKKLLLSDSGFYLCACRTPGTGELFFGEGSRLTVL.

CDR3 region: CASRAQGDLYEQYF. The CDR3 DNA reads as TGTGCCAGTAGGGCCCAGGGCGATCTCTACGAGCAGTACTTC. The chain employs TRBV19 and TRBJ2-7; possible D gene TRBD1, 5 bases. CDR1 is LNHDA, CDR2 SQIVND, per germline (reference sequence). With 6 bases removed from V and 3 bases from J, the gap between germline ends came to 15 bases. The CDR3 has 14 residues.

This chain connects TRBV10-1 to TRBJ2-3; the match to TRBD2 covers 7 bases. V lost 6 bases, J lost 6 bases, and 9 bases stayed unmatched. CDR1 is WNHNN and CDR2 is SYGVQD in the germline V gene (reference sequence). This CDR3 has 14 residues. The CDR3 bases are TGCGCCAGCAGGGAAGGCGGGAGTTGGGATACGCAGTATTTT. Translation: CASREGGSWDTQYF.

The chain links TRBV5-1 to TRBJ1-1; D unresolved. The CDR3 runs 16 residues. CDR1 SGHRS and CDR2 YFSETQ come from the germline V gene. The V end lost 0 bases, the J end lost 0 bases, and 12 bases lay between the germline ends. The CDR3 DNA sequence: TGCGCCAGCAGCTTGGCCGGAGGAGTCATGAACACTGAAGCTTTCTTT. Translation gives CASSLAGGVMNTEAFF.